This entry lists 16 T cell receptor beta chains sequenced from one sample in a study of cytomegalovirus exposure and HLA in healthy donors. Primers: 60 Vbeta forward and 13 Jbeta reverse. Profiling relied on immunoSEQ multiplex PCR, and the TCRdb table lists in-frame clones only, not all of them. The table records about 90,000 clones, about nine tenths of them present only once. Specimen: PBMCs. These receptor sequences come from a man between 18 and 29 years old in good health and CMV-seronegative.

The gene calls are TRBV2 and TRBJ2-3; 10 bases align to TRBD2. The junction had 0 bases not matched to a gene; V was cut back by 6 bases and J by 3 bases. This CDR3 is built from 13 residues. The V gene's germline CDR1 is SNHLY and CDR2 FYNNEI. DNA for the CDR3: TGTGCCAGCAGACTAGCGGGGACAGATACGCAGTATTTT. Protein product: CASRLAGTDTQYF.

The V gene is TRBV5-1, the J gene TRBJ2-4, with D maybe TRBD1 (6 bases). The V and J ends lost 0 bases and 1 base respectively, with 8 bases between them. This CDR3 is built from 15 residues. CDR1 is SGHRS, CDR2 YFSETQ, per germline. CDR3 nucleotide sequence: TGCGCCAGCAGCTTGGAAGGGGGTGCCAAAAACATTCAGTACTTC. It is translated as CASSLEGGAKNIQYF.

Worth noting for this clone: At the DNA level, this CDR3 is encoded by other sequences in the same sample as well. The chain employs TRBV19 and TRBJ2-7, with D possibly matching TRBD2 (6 bases). Trimming stripped 6 bases from V and 1 base from J, with 19 bases between. This CDR3 is 16 amino acids long. Germline-derived CDR1 and CDR2 are LNHDA and SQIVND (reference sequence). In nucleotides, the CDR3 is TGTGCCAGTAGCCCCCACGGAAAGGAGGGGTCCTACGAGCAGTACTTC. Translating gives CASSPHGKEGSYEQYF.

The chain is built from TRBV25-1 and TRBJ1-4; no reliable D call. This CDR3 has 15 residues. V gave up 3 bases and J gave up 8 bases, with 16 bases separating them. The V gene's germline CDR1 is MGHDK and CDR2 SYGVNS. The CDR3 here is CASSDIGRGSEKLFF. CDR3 coding DNA: TGTGCCAGCAGTGACATAGGGCGGGGTAGCGAAAAACTGTTTTTT.

This clone turned up a few times. The chain carries TRBV9 and TRBJ2-5; 10 bases fit TRBD2. The germline gives CDR1 SGDLS, CDR2 YYNGEE. V lost 4 bases, J lost 6 bases, and 9 bases stayed unmatched. This CDR3 is 15 amino acids long. CDR3 protein: CASSPGLAVPQTQYF. CDR3 DNA sequence: TGTGCCAGCAGCCCTGGACTAGCGGTCCCTCAGACCCAGTACTTC.

The V and J genes are TRBV7-2 and TRBJ2-3; D perhaps matches TRBD1 (6 bases). The V gene lost 2 bases and the J gene lost 6 bases, with 12 bases spanning the gap. Looked up from germline, CDR1 is SGHTA and CDR2 is FQGNSA. The CDR3 sequence is 14 residues long. CDR3 bases: TGTGCCAGCAGCTTATACAGGGAAACGGATACGCAGTATTTT. Translated, it gives CASSLYRETDTQYF.

The V call is TRBV19, the J call TRBJ1-1; possibly TRBD1 for D (6 bases). The CDR3 sequence is 12 residues long. V was shortened by 5 bases and J by 8 bases, with 12 bases between the two germline ends. CDR1 is LNHDA, CDR2 SQIVND, per germline (reference sequence). CDR3: CASSFSGTEAFF. For the CDR3, the DNA is TGTGCCAGTAGTTTCTCCGGGACAGAAGCTTTCTTT.

The chain employs TRBV5-4 and TRBJ1-3; the D is unclear. Germline V lookup: CDR1 SGHNT, CDR2 YYREEE (reference sequence). V was cut by 7 bases and J by 1 base, with 12 bases left in between. The CDR3 contains 14 residues. The CDR3 coding sequence is TGTGCCAGCCGGCCCGGGTCTTCTGGAAACACCATATATTTT. Protein product: CASRPGSSGNTIYF.

V gene TRBV15 combines with J gene TRBJ2-5; TRBD1 might be the D (6 bases). Trimming stripped 3 bases from V and 4 bases from J, with 18 bases between. The germline CDR1 and CDR2 sequences are LNHNV and YYDKDF (reference sequence). This CDR3 has 16 amino acids. For the CDR3, the DNA is TGTGCCACCAGCAGGCTACAGGGATCAAGGGGAGAGACCCAGTACTTC. Translating gives CATSRLQGSRGETQYF.

This chain links TRBV5-1 with TRBJ1-1; D gene uncertain. The CDR3 contains 13 residues. Germline-derived CDR1 and CDR2 are SGHRS and YFSETQ. V dropped 0 bases and J dropped 2 bases, with 5 bases sitting between them. The DNA of the CDR3 is TGCGCCAGCAGCTTGGCGGGTAACACTGAAGCTTTCTTT. Protein sequence: CASSLAGNTEAFF.

This rearrangement joins TRBV19 to TRBJ1-1; TRBD1 is a possible D gene (5 bases). V was cut by 0 bases and J by 5 bases, with 19 bases left in between. CDR1 is LNHDA and CDR2 is SQIVND in the germline V gene (reference sequence). This CDR3 is built from 17 residues. The CDR3 coding sequence is TGTGCCAGTAGTATAGATGCGCGCAGGGAAGTTCGAACTGAAGCTTTCTTT. It specifies CASSIDARREVRTEAFF.

The CDR3: CASSIVRGRNEQFF. CDR3 bases: TGTGCCAGTAGTATAGTCAGGGGGCGGAATGAGCAGTTCTTC. The chain carries TRBV19 and TRBJ2-1; 8 bases fit TRBD1. The V gene's germline CDR1 is LNHDA and CDR2 SQIVND (reference sequence). V lost 1 base to trimming and J lost 7 bases; unmatched junction nucleotides: 3. CDR3 length equals 14 residues.

The chain employs TRBV28 and TRBJ1-3; TRBD1 matches at 7 bases. Looked up from germline, CDR1 is MDHEN and CDR2 is SYDVKM. The V segment lost 3 bases and the J segment 2 bases; nucleotides outside the gene matches: 1. CDR3 size: 14 residues. The CDR3 DNA reads TGTGCCAGCAGTTTTGACAGGGCTGGAAACACCATATATTTT. Its protein product is CASSFDRAGNTIYF.

As DNA, the CDR3 is TGTGCCAGCAGGAGGACTAGCGGAAGCACAGATACGCAGTATTTT. Its protein product is CASRRTSGSTDTQYF. V is TRBV6-6 and J is TRBJ2-3; 10 positions agree with TRBD2. CDR1 and CDR2 (germline): MNHNY, SVGAGI (reference sequence). Trimming cost V 6 bases and J 0 bases; bases outside gene matches: 3. CDR3 length equals 15 residues.

J is TRBJ2-7 and V is TRBV5-6; TRBD2 aligns across 10 bases. There are 15 residues in the CDR3. CDR1 is SGHDT, CDR2 YYEEEE, per germline. With V trimmed by 1 base and J by 0 bases, 1 base remained unmatched. CDR3 DNA sequence: TGTGCCAGCAGCTTGAGCGGGAGGGTCTCCTACGAGCAGTACTTC. This sequence encodes CASSLSGRVSYEQYF.

The chain links TRBV4-3 to TRBJ1-2; TRBD1 aligns across 7 bases. Germline V gene lookup returns CDR1 LGHNA and CDR2 YSLEER. V was pared by 4 bases and J by 5 bases, with 10 bases of the junction left unmatched. The CDR3 has 15 residues. The CDR3 sequence is CASSPTRTGFYGYTF. CDR3 DNA: TGCGCCAGCAGCCCCACAAGGACAGGTTTTTATGGCTACACCTTC.